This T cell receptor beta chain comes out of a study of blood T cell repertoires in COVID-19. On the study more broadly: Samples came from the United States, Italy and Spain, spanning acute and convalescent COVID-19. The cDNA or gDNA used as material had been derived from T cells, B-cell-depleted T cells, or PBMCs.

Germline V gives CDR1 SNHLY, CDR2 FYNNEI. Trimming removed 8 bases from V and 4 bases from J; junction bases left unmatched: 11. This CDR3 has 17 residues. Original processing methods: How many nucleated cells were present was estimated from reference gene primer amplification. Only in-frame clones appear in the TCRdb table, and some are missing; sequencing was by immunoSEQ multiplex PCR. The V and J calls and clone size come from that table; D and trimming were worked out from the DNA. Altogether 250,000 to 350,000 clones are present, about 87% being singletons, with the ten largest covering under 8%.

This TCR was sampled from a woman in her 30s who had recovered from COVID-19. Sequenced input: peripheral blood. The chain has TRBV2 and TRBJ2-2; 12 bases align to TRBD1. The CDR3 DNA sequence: TGTGCCAGCGGGGGACAGGGGGCGCGCGCAGGCACCGGGGAGCTGTTTTTT. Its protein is CASGGQGARAGTGELFF.